Each of the 25 T cell receptor beta chains below was sequenced from the same sample in a study of T-cell memory formation after mild COVID-19. TCRdb ran MiXCR on the 5' RACE reads and lists one entry per CDR3 protein. Here the sample spans approximately 350,000 distinct CDR3 sequences, roughly 13% being singletons. Sequencing was performed on PBMCs or a T cell subset sorted from them (not recorded which). Receptors originate from a man aged 18 to 29 who had mild COVID-19 (a few samples of this study predate the infection). Cell type and time point are not known.

The chain recombines TRBV6-5 with TRBJ1-6; tentative D call: TRBD1 (6 bases). CDR1 is MNHEY and CDR2 is SVGAGI in the germline V gene. The CDR3 extends over 15 amino acids. Trimming removed 0 bases at V and 10 bases at J, with 13 bases between. The CDR3 loop is CASSYSNFQGSPLHF. Written as DNA, the CDR3 is TGTGCCAGCAGTTACTCGAACTTCCAGGGGTCACCCCTCCACTTT.

This chain's CDR3 is CASSLAAPTEAFF. The DNA for the CDR3 is TGTGCCAGCAGCTTGGCAGCTCCCACTGAAGCTTTCTTT. V is TRBV5-5 and J is TRBJ1-1, with unresolved D. In germline, CDR1 is SGHKS, CDR2 YYEKEE (reference sequence). V was clipped by 0 bases and J by 4 bases, with 7 bases between them. The CDR3 is made up of 13 amino acids. Looking up the rest from reference TRBV5-5 and TRBJ1-1 gives the full variable domain: DAGVTQSPTHLIKTRGQQVTLRCSPISGHKSVSWYQQVLGQGPQFIFQYYEKEERGRGNFPDRFSARQFPNYSSELNVNALLLGDSALYLCASSLAAPTEAFFGQGTRLTVV.

This chain uses TRBV5-6 with TRBJ2-3, with D unclear. This CDR3 is built from 14 residues. The germline V and J ends were trimmed by 4 bases and 0 bases, with 9 bases remaining between them. The germline CDR1 and CDR2 sequences are SGHDT and YYEEEE. The CDR3, as DNA: TGTGCCAGCAGCCTATGGGGTAGCACAGATACGCAGTATTTT. Its translation is CASSLWGSTDTQYF.

The V gene is TRBV10-2, the J gene TRBJ1-1; 7 nucleotides agree with TRBD1. V was pared by 5 bases and J by 2 bases, with 5 bases of the junction left unmatched. The CDR3 has 14 residues. Germline V gene sequence: CDR1 WSHSY, CDR2 SAAADI. The CDR3 coding sequence is TGCGCCAGCAGTCGGGACAGACCCAACACTGAAGCTTTCTTT. Amino acids: CASSRDRPNTEAFF.

In its sample, this clonotype was seen many times. The rearrangement joins TRBV7-2 to TRBJ2-3; 7 bases align to TRBD2. In germline, CDR1 is SGHTA, CDR2 FQGNSA. CDR3 size: 14 residues. The trim removed 5 bases at V and 4 bases at J, leaving 6 bases unmatched. The CDR3 DNA is TGTGCCAGCAGCCGAGGACTAGGGGCAGATACGCAGTATTTT. Translated: CASSRGLGADTQYF.

This clonotype was seen only a few times. Here the CDR3 DNA reads TGTGCCAGCAACCCTACGGGGGCCCAGCCCCAGCATTTT. This sequence encodes CASNPTGAQPQHF. The chain combines TRBV6-5 with TRBJ1-5, with D perhaps TRBD1 (6 bases). Germline V gives CDR1 MNHEY, CDR2 SVGAGI. The CDR3 consists of 13 residues. V was cut by 7 bases and J by 7 bases, with 14 bases left in between.

The V call is TRBV29-1, the J call TRBJ2-2; perhaps D is TRBD1 or TRBD2 (5 bases each). The germline CDR1 and CDR2 sequences are SQVTM and ANQGSEA. The V end was cut by 4 bases, the J end by 2 bases, with 14 bases between. The CDR3 runs 15 residues. As DNA, the CDR3 is TGCAGCGTTGGGATCCCGGGACGTAACACCGGGGAGCTGTTTTTT. It is translated as CSVGIPGRNTGELFF.

There are a few counts of this clonotype. V is TRBV2 and J is TRBJ1-1; no reliable D call. V lost 8 bases and J 2 bases, leaving 15 bases between the germline ends. The CDR3 has 14 amino acids. Germline V gene data show CDR1 as SNHLY and CDR2 as FYNNEI. This chain's CDR3 is CASATTETNTEAFF. In DNA, the CDR3 is TGTGCCAGCGCCACAACTGAAACAAACACTGAAGCTTTCTTT.

The table lists this clonotype with a few counts. The rearrangement uses TRBV20-1 and TRBJ2-7, with 7 bases fitting TRBD1. The V segment lost 7 bases and the J segment 3 bases; nucleotides outside the gene matches: 9. Germline-derived CDR1 and CDR2 are DFQATT and SNEGSKA (reference sequence). This CDR3 comprises 13 residues. The CDR3 here is CSGSDRNGYEQYF. The DNA of the CDR3 is TGCAGTGGGTCGGACAGGAATGGCTACGAGCAGTACTTC.

This chain uses TRBV5-1 with TRBJ2-1, with D perhaps matching TRBD2 (5 bases). V lost 7 bases to trimming and J lost 3 bases, with 11 bases between them. Looked up from germline, CDR1 is SGHRS and CDR2 is YFSETQ. The CDR3 totals 13 residues. For the CDR3, the DNA is TGCGCCAGCGGACCCACTAGCTACAATGAGCAGTTCTTC. It yields the protein CASGPTSYNEQFF.

The genes are TRBV5-1 and TRBJ1-6; D is perhaps TRBD1 (5 bases). The V and J ends lost 0 bases and 10 bases respectively, with 17 bases between them. Germline CDR1 reads SGHRS; CDR2 reads YFSETQ. CDR3 size: 16 residues. CDR3 amino acids: CASSLDPSRVGSPLHF. The CDR3 DNA reads TGCGCCAGCAGCTTGGACCCGAGCAGGGTTGGATCACCCCTCCACTTT.

This clonotype has at least ten counts. The rearrangement joins TRBV7-9 to TRBJ2-3; D not certain. The CDR3 runs 15 residues. Germline loops: CDR1 SEHNR, CDR2 FQNEAQ (reference sequence). The V end was cut by 1 base, the J end by 2 bases, with 10 bases between. As DNA, the CDR3 is TGTGCCAGCAGCTTAGGTCGGATTAACACAGATACGCAGTATTTT. Its translation: CASSLGRINTDTQYF.

This clonotype has ten or more counts. The J gene is TRBJ2-7, the V gene TRBV21-1; the DNA was not compared with TRBD2, the D call given in the table. TRBV21-1 constitutes a pseudogene. The CDR3 length is 14 residues. CDR3 DNA sequence: TGTGCCAGCAGCAAAGGGGCTCTCGCCTACGAGCAGTACGTC. This codes for CASSKGALAYEQYV.

This clonotype was recorded at least ten times. One junction end disagrees with the germline gene, perhaps due to a read error. The rearrangement links TRBV9 to TRBJ2-4, with D possibly called TRBD1 or TRBD2 (5 bases each). The germline V gene has CDR1 SGDLS and CDR2 YYNGEE. The CDR3 contains 13 residues. The CDR3 sequence is CASSPTPEGRRSF. For the CDR3, the DNA is TGTGCCAGCAGCCCAACCCCCGAGGGGCGCCGCTCCTTC.

In this sample, this clonotype turned up a few times. This rearrangement joins TRBV7-2 to TRBJ2-3, with TRBD1 as a possible D gene (5 bases). Germline V gives CDR1 SGHTA, CDR2 FQGNSA. The CDR3 runs to 16 residues. V dropped 1 base and J dropped 0 bases, with 11 bases sitting between them. The DNA for the CDR3 is TGTGCCAGCAGCTTAGGGGGCCGGGTTAGCACAGATACGCAGTATTTT. Translating it yields CASSLGGRVSTDTQYF.

Many counts were recorded for this clonotype. CDR3: CASSLVPAGTQETQYF. The CDR3 nucleotides are TGCGCCAGCAGCTTGGTTCCGGCAGGGACACAAGAGACCCAGTACTTC. The genes are TRBV5-1 and TRBJ2-5; perhaps TRBD1 as D (6 bases). The CDR3 extends over 16 amino acids. V lost 0 bases and J lost 2, with 14 bases in between. The germline V gene has CDR1 SGHRS and CDR2 YFSETQ.

The chain combines TRBV6-2 or TRBV6-3 with TRBJ2-3, with 14 bases fitting TRBD2. V shed 0 bases and J 2 bases; nucleotides not matched to a gene: 16. From germline, CDR1 is MNHEY and CDR2 SVGEGT. The CDR3 covers 22 residues. CDR3 DNA: TGTGCCAGCAGTTACTCGACCCCGGGGACTAGCGGGGGCGCACCCTACACAGATACGCAGTATTTT. Amino acid sequence: CASSYSTPGTSGGAPYTDTQYF.

V and J are TRBV18 and TRBJ2-7; perhaps TRBD1 as D (6 bases). Trimming cost V 3 bases and J 0 bases, with 15 bases left between them. The CDR3 is 16 residues long. The V gene's germline CDR1 is KGHSH and CDR2 LQKENI. CDR3 residues: CASSPTGPFDSYEQYV. The CDR3 DNA reads TGTGCCAGCTCACCGACAGGACCGTTCGACTCCTACGAGCAGTACGTC.

This clonotype was observed a few times. The rearrangement links TRBV5-1 to TRBJ2-3, with D perhaps TRBD1 or TRBD2 (6 bases each). CDR3 length equals 14 residues. The germline gives CDR1 SGHRS, CDR2 YFSETQ. V lost 9 bases, J lost 1 base, and 15 bases lay in between. The CDR3 region is CATAGGEGTDTQYF. CDR3 bases: TGCGCCACCGCCGGGGGCGAGGGCACAGATACGCAGTATTTT.

This clonotype showed up just a few times. The rearrangement uses TRBV2 and TRBJ1-2; tentatively, D is TRBD1 (5 bases). This CDR3 comprises 14 residues. V lost 3 bases and J lost 6, with 14 bases in between. From germline, CDR1 is SNHLY and CDR2 FYNNEI. This CDR3 reads CASSDPGGMNGYTF. The CDR3, as DNA: TGTGCCAGCAGTGACCCGGGGGGGATGAATGGCTACACCTTC.

The chain links TRBV9 to TRBJ2-5; the match to TRBD1 covers 7 bases. Trimming cost V 5 bases and J 8 bases; bases outside gene matches: 6. Per the germline V gene, CDR1 is SGDLS and CDR2 is YYNGEE. The CDR3 contains 12 residues. The CDR3 DNA reads as TGTGCCAGCAGTACAGGGGATGATACCCAGTACTTC. It yields the protein CASSTGDDTQYF.

This clonotype showed up just a few times. The rearrangement links TRBV5-1 to TRBJ2-3, with TRBD2 identical over 12 bases. With V trimmed by 4 bases and J by 4 bases, 7 bases remained unmatched. The CDR3 has 16 residues. The germline V gene has CDR1 SGHRS and CDR2 YFSETQ. CDR3 DNA: TGCGCCAGCAGCCCTAGCGGGGGGGCTTTAGCAGATACGCAGTATTTT. Translating it yields CASSPSGGALADTQYF. Together with reference TRBV5-1 and TRBJ2-3, the CDR3 gives the full variable domain: KAGVTQTPRYLIKTRGQQVTLSCSPISGHRSVSWYQQTPGQGLQFLFEYFSETQRNKGNFPGRFSGRQFSNSRSEMNVSTLELGDSALYLCASSPSGGALADTQYFGPGTRLTVL.

With respect to this clonotype: Since no conserved phenylalanine or tryptophan closes the CDR3, a read error is the likely cause. This rearrangement joins TRBV20-1 to TRBJ2-5; tentatively, D is TRBD1 (5 bases). CDR1 and CDR2 from the germline V gene are DFQATT and SNEGSKA (reference sequence). The CDR3 length is 17 residues. Trimming removed 3 bases from V and 2 bases from J, with 22 bases in between. CDR3 nucleotides: TGCAGTGCTAGTAGTCAGGGATGGGCTTCGGCACAAGAGACCCAGTACTTA. Translation gives CSASSQGWASAQETQYL.

V gene TRBV27 combines with J gene TRBJ2-5; 8 bases line up with TRBD2. J was trimmed by 6 bases and V by 6 bases; bases with no gene match: 3. Germline V gene lookup returns CDR1 MNHEY and CDR2 SMNVEV (reference sequence). CDR3 length equals 12 residues. The CDR3 spells CASSGGGKTQYF. The CDR3 region has the DNA TGTGCCAGCAGCGGGGGGGGAAAGACCCAGTACTTC.

This clonotype was detected a few times. The chain uses TRBV9 and TRBJ2-3; 8 bases match TRBD2. CDR1 and CDR2 (germline): SGDLS, YYNGEE. Trimming took 4 bases from V and 1 from J; bases not matched to a gene: 11. The CDR3 runs to 17 residues. CDR3 loop: CASSPRPDSGGTDTQYF. CDR3 DNA: TGTGCCAGCAGCCCCCGTCCCGATAGCGGGGGCACAGATACGCAGTATTTT.